This T cell receptor beta chain was captured in a study of T cell responses to AZD1222 COVID-19 vaccine. Whole-study findings and limits: Nearly half of spike-specific TCRs reportedly target unmutated variant regions.

Trimming removed 6 bases at V and 3 bases at J, with 17 bases between. Germline V gives CDR1 MGHRA, CDR2 YSYEKL. This CDR3 spans 15 amino acids. A remark on this clone: Its antigen is not identified.

Sequenced by immunoSEQ multiplex PCR; TCRdb stores in-frame clones only, minus some. The table lists some 110,000 clones, about 89% of them singletons. Sequences were derived from peripheral blood, sampled on day 0 of AZD1222 vaccination. This sequence was found in an adult in good health. The chain links TRBV4-1 to TRBJ1-1, with no clear D. CDR3 coding DNA: TGCGCCAGCAGACGGCATCTGTCGGGTTACACTGAAGCTTTCTTT. Translated: CASRRHLSGYTEAFF.